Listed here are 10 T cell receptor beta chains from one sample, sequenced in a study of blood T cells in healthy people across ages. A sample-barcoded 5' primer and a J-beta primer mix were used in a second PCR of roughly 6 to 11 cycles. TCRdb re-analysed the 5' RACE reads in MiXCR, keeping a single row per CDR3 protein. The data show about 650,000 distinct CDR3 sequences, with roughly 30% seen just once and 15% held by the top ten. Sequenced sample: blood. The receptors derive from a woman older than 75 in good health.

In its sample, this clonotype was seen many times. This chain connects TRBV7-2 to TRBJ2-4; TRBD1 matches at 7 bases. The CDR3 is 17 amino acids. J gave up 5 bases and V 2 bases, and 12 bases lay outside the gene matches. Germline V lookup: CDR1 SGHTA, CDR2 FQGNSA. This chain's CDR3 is CASSLRSIVDRENIQYF. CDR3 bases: TGTGCCAGCAGCTTAAGGTCAATCGTCGACAGGGAAAACATTCAGTACTTC.

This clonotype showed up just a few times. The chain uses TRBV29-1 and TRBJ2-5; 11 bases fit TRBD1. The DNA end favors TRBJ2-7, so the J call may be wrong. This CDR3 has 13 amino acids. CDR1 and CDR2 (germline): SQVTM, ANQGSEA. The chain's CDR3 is CSVPGTGGYEQYF. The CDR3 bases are TGCAGCGTTCCCGGGACAGGGGGCTACGAGCAGTACTTC.

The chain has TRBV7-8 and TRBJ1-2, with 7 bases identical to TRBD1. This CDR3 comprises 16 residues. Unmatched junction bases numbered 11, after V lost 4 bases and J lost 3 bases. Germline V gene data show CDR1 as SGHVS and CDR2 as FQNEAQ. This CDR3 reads CASSSGQADIDYGYTF. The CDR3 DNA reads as TGTGCCAGCAGCTCCGGACAGGCCGATATTGACTATGGCTACACCTTC.

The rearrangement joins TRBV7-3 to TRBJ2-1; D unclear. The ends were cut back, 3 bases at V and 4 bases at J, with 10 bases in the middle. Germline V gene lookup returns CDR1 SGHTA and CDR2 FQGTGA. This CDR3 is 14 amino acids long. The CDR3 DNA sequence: TGTGCCAGCAGCTTTACCTCGAATTACAATGAGCAGTTCTTC. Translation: CASSFTSNYNEQFF.

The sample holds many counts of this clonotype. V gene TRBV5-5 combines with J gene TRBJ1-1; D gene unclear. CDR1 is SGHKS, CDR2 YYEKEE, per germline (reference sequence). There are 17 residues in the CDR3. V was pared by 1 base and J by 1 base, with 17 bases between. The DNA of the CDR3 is TGTGCCAGCAGCTTGTTACCGGCGGCAGGAGGGAACACTGAAGCTTTCTTT. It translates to CASSLLPAAGGNTEAFF.

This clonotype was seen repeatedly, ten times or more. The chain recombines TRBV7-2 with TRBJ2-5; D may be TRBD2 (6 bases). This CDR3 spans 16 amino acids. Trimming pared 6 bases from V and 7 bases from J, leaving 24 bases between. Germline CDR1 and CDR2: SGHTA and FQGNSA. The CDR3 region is CASREGQGWVVATQYF. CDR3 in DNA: TGTGCCAGCAGGGAGGGGCAGGGATGGGTTGTGGCGACCCAGTACTTC.

The chain's CDR3 is CASAQAGADTQYF. As DNA, the CDR3 is TGTGCCAGCGCCCAGGCGGGTGCAGATACGCAGTATTTT. The J gene is TRBJ2-3, the V gene TRBV12-3 or TRBV12-4, with a weak D call TRBD2 (5 bases). This CDR3 contains 13 residues. V lost 8 bases, J lost 4 bases, and 13 bases lay in between.

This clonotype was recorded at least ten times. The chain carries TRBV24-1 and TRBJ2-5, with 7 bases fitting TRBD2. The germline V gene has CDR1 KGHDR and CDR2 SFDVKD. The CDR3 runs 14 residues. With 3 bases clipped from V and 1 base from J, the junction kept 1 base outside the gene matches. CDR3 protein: CATSDPGGQETQYF. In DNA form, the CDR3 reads TGTGCCACCAGTGATCCGGGAGGCCAAGAGACCCAGTACTTC.

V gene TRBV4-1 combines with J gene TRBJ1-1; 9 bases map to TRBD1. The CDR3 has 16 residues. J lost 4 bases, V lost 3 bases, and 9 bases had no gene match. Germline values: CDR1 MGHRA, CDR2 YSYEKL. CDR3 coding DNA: TGCGCCAGCAGCCATACGACAGGGGGATTCGGCACTGAAGCTTTCTTT. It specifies CASSHTTGGFGTEAFF.

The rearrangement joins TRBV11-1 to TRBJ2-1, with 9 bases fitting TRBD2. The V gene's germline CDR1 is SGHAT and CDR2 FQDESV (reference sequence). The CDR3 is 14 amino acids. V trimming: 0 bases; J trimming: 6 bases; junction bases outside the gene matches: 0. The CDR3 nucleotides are TGTGCCAGCAGCTTAGCGGGACTAGCCAATGAGCAGTTCTTC. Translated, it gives CASSLAGLANEQFF.